This T cell receptor (beta chain) appears in the sequencing data of a study of human T cells and chemical hapten exposure. Study observations and caveats: Versus controls, expanded TCRs had significantly more large CDR3 similarity clusters.

This clonotype was picked up many times. What it binds is not known. Indicated time point: patch test 2, 6 weeks after DPC sensitization. Treatment defined: therapeutic diphenylcyclopropenone sensitization with weekly scalp DPC. This CDR3 is built from 14 residues. Germline trimming cut 3 bases from V and 2 bases from J; bases unmatched to any gene: 2. Each CDR3 protein is one row after TCRdb ran MiXCR on the RACE reads. The table lists around 42,000 distinct CDR3 sequences, over 3% of them singletons. The source material was whole blood, sampled in connection with sensitization to the hapten diphenylcyclopropenone (DPC). The receptor was derived from a man in his forties or fifties with alopecia areata. Some clones in this sample may be carry-over from other donors' samples. V and J are TRBV12-3 or TRBV12-4 and TRBJ2-5, with 8 bases identical to TRBD1. Here the CDR3 reads CASSFNRGQETQYF. The CDR3 bases are TGTGCCAGCAGTTTCAACAGGGGGCAAGAGACCCAGTACTTC.